Listed below are T cell receptor beta chains from one sample, sequenced in a study of blood T cells in healthy people across ages. TCRdb independently ran MiXCR on the 5' RACE reads; one entry per CDR3 protein. The sample lists hundreds of thousands of distinct CDR3 sequences, roughly 35% occurring once. The sequencing input was blood. The receptors were sampled from a man between 18 and 29 years old in good health. The CDR3 runs from the conserved cysteine through the conserved F or W. D genes are given only for firm matches. Clone size appears in some rows only: once, few, many, or a class for an expanded clone.

v_gene: TRBV25-1; d_gene: .; abundance: .; j_gene: TRBJ1-6; CDR3aa: CASSESWDQNSPLHF; CDR3nt: TGTGCCAGCAGTGAAAGTTGGGACCAAAATTCACCCCTCCACTTT
v_gene: TRBV30; d_gene: .; abundance: .; j_gene: TRBJ2-5; CDR3aa: CAWSQTGTLQETQYF; CDR3nt: TGTGCCTGGAGTCAAACAGGGACCCTCCAAGAGACCCAGTACTTC
v_gene: TRBV10-3; d_gene: TRBD1; abundance: few; j_gene: TRBJ2-1; CDR3aa: CATADRGWFNEQFF; CDR3nt: TGTGCCACCGCTGACAGGGGGTGGTTCAATGAGCAGTTCTTC
v_gene: TRBV5-1; d_gene: .; abundance: .; j_gene: TRBJ2-2; CDR3aa: CASSLIRGPAVTGELFF; CDR3nt: TGCGCCAGCAGCTTGATTCGGGGGCCCGCGGTCACCGGGGAGCTGTTTTTT
v_gene: TRBV29-1; d_gene: TRBD2; abundance: .; j_gene: TRBJ2-7; CDR3aa: CSVEASGTDYEQYF; CDR3nt: TGCAGCGTTGAGGCTAGCGGGACGGACTACGAGCAGTACTTC
v_gene: TRBV27; d_gene: .; abundance: .; j_gene: TRBJ1-2; CDR3aa: CASSQAARGLNTF; CDR3nt: TGTGCCAGCAGCCAAGCCGCTCGTGGTCTTAACACCTTC
v_gene: TRBV6-2/TRBV6-3; d_gene: .; abundance: .; j_gene: TRBJ1-1; CDR3aa: CASTRDREAFF; CDR3nt: TGTGCCAGCACTAGGGACCGTGAAGCTTTCTTT
v_gene: TRBV5-1; d_gene: .; abundance: .; j_gene: TRBJ1-6; CDR3aa: CASSLYPRREANSPLHF; CDR3nt: TGCGCCAGCAGCCTGTACCCGAGGAGGGAGGCAAATTCACCCCTCCACTTT
v_gene: TRBV7-9; d_gene: .; abundance: few; j_gene: TRBJ1-5; CDR3aa: CASSPSRDRSNQPQHF; CDR3nt: TGTGCCAGCAGCCCGTCCCGGGACCGGAGCAATCAGCCCCAGCATTTT
v_gene: TRBV2; d_gene: TRBD2; abundance: .; j_gene: TRBJ2-5; CDR3aa: CASSGYGGASETQYF; CDR3nt: TGTGCCAGCAGCGGATACGGGGGGGCCTCAGAGACCCAGTACTTC
v_gene: TRBV12-3/TRBV12-4; d_gene: TRBD2; abundance: .; j_gene: TRBJ2-3; CDR3aa: CASTNLLVGGDTQYF; CDR3nt: TGTGCCAGCACCAACTTACTAGTGGGGGGGGATACGCAGTATTTT
v_gene: TRBV5-1; d_gene: .; abundance: .; j_gene: TRBJ1-1; CDR3aa: CASSLEVRGGSGNTEAFF; CDR3nt: TGCGCCAGCAGCTTGGAAGTCAGGGGAGGCTCGGGGAACACTGAAGCTTTCTTT
v_gene: TRBV25-1; d_gene: TRBD1; abundance: .; j_gene: TRBJ1-4; CDR3aa: CASSDYRGPFEKLFF; CDR3nt: TGTGCCAGCAGTGACTACAGGGGGCCATTTGAAAAACTGTTTTTT
v_gene: TRBV4-1; d_gene: .; abundance: few; j_gene: TRBJ2-3; CDR3aa: CASSPGQEGTDTQYF; CDR3nt: TGCGCCAGCAGCCCCGGACAGGAGGGAACAGATACGCAGTATTTT
v_gene: TRBV9; d_gene: TRBD2; abundance: few; j_gene: TRBJ2-3; CDR3aa: CASSVSSGGGSDTQYF; CDR3nt: TGTGCCAGCAGCGTTTCTAGCGGGGGTGGGTCAGATACGCAGTATTTT
v_gene: TRBV4-1; d_gene: .; abundance: .; j_gene: TRBJ2-5; CDR3aa: CASSQINIPETQYF; CDR3nt: TGCGCCAGCAGCCAAATTAACATCCCAGAGACCCAGTACTTC
v_gene: TRBV10-3; d_gene: .; abundance: few; j_gene: TRBJ1-1; CDR3aa: CATTRSPEGGAFF; CDR3nt: TGTGCCACAACCCGCAGCCCGGAGGGGGGAGCTTTCTTT
v_gene: TRBV6-5; d_gene: .; abundance: .; j_gene: TRBJ2-6; CDR3aa: CASSYSRAPWANVLTF; CDR3nt: TGTGCCAGCAGTTACTCACGGGCGCCCTGGGCCAACGTCCTGACTTTC
v_gene: TRBV18; d_gene: .; abundance: .; j_gene: TRBJ2-7; CDR3aa: CASSSEGGRVDEQYF; CDR3nt: TGTGCCAGCTCATCCGAAGGGGGTCGTGTTGACGAGCAGTACTTC
v_gene: TRBV29-1; d_gene: TRBD1; abundance: few; j_gene: TRBJ2-2; CDR3aa: CSAEFQDRGLVTGELFF; CDR3nt: TGCAGCGCGGAATTCCAGGACAGGGGGCTGGTCACCGGGGAGCTGTTTTTT
v_gene: TRBV11-2; d_gene: TRBD2; abundance: .; j_gene: TRBJ2-1; CDR3aa: CASSPNPGRGGGNEQFF; CDR3nt: TGTGCCAGCAGCCCGAACCCAGGGCGGGGGGGTGGCAATGAGCAGTTCTTC
v_gene: TRBV2; d_gene: TRBD1; abundance: .; j_gene: TRBJ2-7; CDR3aa: CASSIDRDEQYF; CDR3nt: TGTGCCAGCAGCATCGACAGGGACGAGCAGTACTTC
v_gene: TRBV25-1; d_gene: TRBD1; abundance: .; j_gene: TRBJ1-2; CDR3aa: CASSEGPGGTGLLGDGYTF; CDR3nt: TGTGCCAGCAGTGAAGGCCCGGGGGGGACAGGGCTTTTGGGAGACGGCTACACCTTC
v_gene: TRBV7-9; d_gene: .; abundance: .; j_gene: TRBJ1-6; CDR3aa: CASSLDAVRKSPLHF; CDR3nt: TGTGCCAGCAGCTTAGATGCAGTACGTAAGTCACCCCTCCACTTT
v_gene: TRBV5-1; d_gene: .; abundance: few; j_gene: TRBJ1-1; CDR3aa: CASTQGPGSTEAFF; CDR3nt: TGCGCCAGCACCCAGGGACCAGGGTCTACTGAAGCTTTCTTT
v_gene: TRBV7-2; d_gene: TRBD2; abundance: few; j_gene: TRBJ2-3; CDR3aa: CASSNRLAGGADTQYF; CDR3nt: TGTGCCAGCAGCAACCGACTAGCGGGGGGGGCAGATACGCAGTATTTT
v_gene: TRBV5-1; d_gene: .; abundance: few; j_gene: TRBJ1-1; CDR3aa: CASSPRARDGNTEAFF; CDR3nt: TGCGCCAGCAGCCCCAGGGCCCGGGACGGGAACACTGAAGCTTTCTTT
v_gene: TRBV14; d_gene: TRBD1; abundance: once; j_gene: TRBJ2-3; CDR3aa: CASSRETGTTDTQYF; CDR3nt: TGTGCCAGCAGCCGAGAGACAGGGACCACAGATACGCAGTATTTT
v_gene: TRBV7-9; d_gene: .; abundance: few; j_gene: TRBJ2-3; CDR3aa: CASSLAGTASGTQYF; CDR3nt: TGTGCCAGCAGCTTAGCTGGGACCGCATCTGGGACGCAGTATTTT
v_gene: TRBV10-3; d_gene: TRBD1; abundance: .; j_gene: TRBJ2-2; CDR3aa: CAIKTGGTGELFF; CDR3nt: TGTGCCATCAAGACAGGGGGCACCGGGGAGCTGTTTTTT
v_gene: TRBV6-1; d_gene: .; abundance: few; j_gene: TRBJ2-5; CDR3aa: CASKEPLEIQETQYF; CDR3nt: TGTGCCAGCAAGGAACCGCTAGAAATTCAAGAGACCCAGTACTTC
v_gene: TRBV27; d_gene: TRBD1; abundance: .; j_gene: TRBJ2-5; CDR3aa: CASSYDRGRQTQYF; CDR3nt: TGTGCCAGCAGTTATGACAGGGGCCGGCAGACCCAGTACTTC
v_gene: TRBV4-3; d_gene: .; abundance: few; j_gene: TRBJ1-2; CDR3aa: CASSQEYDYGYTF; CDR3nt: TGCGCCAGCAGCCAAGAGTATGACTATGGCTACACCTTC
v_gene: TRBV11-2; d_gene: .; abundance: .; j_gene: TRBJ2-1; CDR3aa: CASSLGGSRAKQFF; CDR3nt: TGTGCCAGCAGCTTAGGGGGGTCCAGGGCGAAGCAGTTCTTC
v_gene: TRBV6-1; d_gene: .; abundance: many; j_gene: TRBJ1-6; CDR3aa: CASSDTRADYNSPLHF; CDR3nt: TGTGCCAGCAGTGACACCAGGGCTGACTATAATTCACCCCTCCACTTT
v_gene: TRBV2; d_gene: .; abundance: few; j_gene: TRBJ1-6; CDR3aa: CASSQIGGYESGYNSPLHF; CDR3nt: TGTGCCAGCAGTCAAATCGGGGGGTATGAATCCGGATATAATTCACCCCTCCACTTT
v_gene: TRBV11-1; d_gene: .; abundance: .; j_gene: TRBJ1-1; CDR3aa: CASSVVLGGTEAFF; CDR3nt: TGTGCCAGCAGCGTAGTCCTGGGGGGGACTGAAGCTTTCTTT
v_gene: TRBV4-3; d_gene: .; abundance: .; j_gene: TRBJ2-2; CDR3aa: CASSQETSGGRVIGELFF; CDR3nt: TGCGCCAGCAGCCAAGAGACCTCCGGGGGAAGGGTGATCGGGGAGCTGTTTTTT
v_gene: TRBV5-1; d_gene: .; abundance: .; j_gene: TRBJ1-1; CDR3aa: CASNQNGGNTEAFF; CDR3nt: TGCGCCAGCAATCAAAACGGGGGGAACACTGAAGCTTTCTTT
v_gene: TRBV29-1; d_gene: .; abundance: few; j_gene: TRBJ1-1; CDR3aa: CSVEGPTGTEAFF; CDR3nt: TGCAGCGTTGAAGGGCCTACAGGGACTGAAGCTTTCTTT
v_gene: TRBV12-3/TRBV12-4; d_gene: .; abundance: .; j_gene: TRBJ2-5; CDR3aa: CASSAAPEGQETQYF; CDR3nt: TGTGCCAGCAGTGCCGCACCAGAGGGGCAAGAGACCCAGTACTTC